This is a list of T cell receptor beta chains from one sample in a study of blood T cells in healthy people across ages. TCRdb reanalysed the 5' RACE reads using MiXCR and keeps one entry per CDR3 protein. Of about 690,000 distinct CDR3 sequences in the sample, roughly 41% are singletons; the top ten hold about 32%. What was sequenced was blood. The receptors derive from a man older than 75 in good health. The CDR3 runs from the conserved cysteine through the conserved F or W. Size values are once, few and many counts, or a class for expanded clones, and some rows have none.

clone_size	v_call	j_call	cdr3_aa
.	TRBV25-1	TRBJ1-1	CASSPLAGRNTEAFF
.	TRBV12-3/TRBV12-4	TRBJ2-3	CASIPLGGTDTQYF
.	TRBV2	TRBJ2-5	CASSETVASVSQETQYF
.	TRBV6-1	TRBJ1-2	CASSSPGQGVGYGYTF
few	TRBV10-3	TRBJ2-7	CAISESTSSSGNSYEQYF
.	TRBV28	TRBJ1-5	CASSLYDSRNQPQHF
.	TRBV2	TRBJ2-2	CASSEGGTRNTGELFF
.	TRBV5-1	TRBJ2-1	CASSRVGTEYNEQFF
many	TRBV7-2	TRBJ1-4	CASSPVGQGSEKLFF
.	TRBV29-1	.	CSGGAIDNEQYF
many	TRBV6-4	TRBJ2-3	CASSEEGLSTDTQYF
.	TRBV6-2/TRBV6-3	TRBJ2-2	CASRFPTGHTGELFF
.	TRBV3-1	TRBJ2-1	CASSQDMTSGGSYIEQFF
.	TRBV11-2	TRBJ2-1	CASSEWGGAGNEQFF
few	TRBV7-2	TRBJ2-7	CASSLRQGMNEQYF
.	TRBV29-1	TRBJ2-3	CSVRRTDTQYF
.	TRBV5-5	TRBJ2-2	CASSLGPMNTGELFF
few	TRBV12-3/TRBV12-4	TRBJ2-1	CASSLTSGVYNEQFF
.	TRBV6-2/TRBV6-3	TRBJ2-3	CASSYSYGYTQYF
few	TRBV3-1	TRBJ2-5	CASSQDQGDLIETQYF
.	TRBV5-1	TRBJ2-2	CASSSRTSGANTGELFF
.	TRBV7-3	TRBJ2-1	CASSSAPGQGYNEQFF
few	TRBV12-3/TRBV12-4	TRBJ1-1	CASSFRTDNTEAFF
once	TRBV14	.	CASSQDSTSEQYF
.	TRBV3-1	TRBJ2-5	CASSYLAGGLQETQYF
few	TRBV4-2	TRBJ2-3	CASSQTQAGAGTDTQYF
.	TRBV20-1	TRBJ2-3	CSARGPRADTQYF
few	TRBV28	TRBJ2-4	CASSSRTRNIQYF
.	TRBV20-1	TRBJ2-7	CSARESGERNEQYF
.	TRBV10-2	.	CASRPGGETQYF
few	TRBV11-1	TRBJ2-7	CASATSRYEQYF
.	TRBV7-3	TRBJ2-2	CASSTDPELNTGELFF
.	TRBV7-2	TRBJ2-5	CASSTNRGHVETQYF
.	TRBV10-2	TRBJ1-1	CASSETRGIYTEAFF
.	TRBV20-1	TRBJ2-3	CSTRPGLGADTQYF
few	TRBV20-1	TRBJ2-3	CSARGQGGFTDTQYF
.	TRBV4-2	TRBJ1-4	CASSHNRGTNEKLFF
.	TRBV5-1	TRBJ2-3	CASSFGTSGGSTDTQYF
.	TRBV7-2	TRBJ1-2	CASSSGTGCGYTF
few	TRBV4-3	TRBJ1-1	CASSQDNAGNTEAFF
.	TRBV9	TRBJ2-2	CASSVVSEAGELFF
.	TRBV5-5	TRBJ1-1	CASSLTPGGYTEAFF
many	TRBV6-2/TRBV6-3	TRBJ2-3	CASTGVFTQYF
.	TRBV6-2/TRBV6-3	TRBJ2-1	CASRRWTSEQFF
once	TRBV7-2	TRBJ1-1	CASSLAEAFF
few	TRBV7-6	TRBJ2-5	CASSLMRWSGTQVQETQYF
few	TRBV12-3/TRBV12-4	TRBJ2-2	CASSLSGGFTGELFF
.	TRBV7-2	.	CASSLASLSLLEPRQETQFF
.	TRBV4-3	TRBJ2-1	CASSQDGGPGGNEQFF
.	TRBV4-3	.	CASSQDLIGRGREYNEQYF
.	TRBV7-2	TRBJ2-5	CASSATSLNEQYF
few	TRBV6-5	TRBJ1-1	CASSYQGRETEAFF
many	TRBV20-1	TRBJ2-5	CSARDPAEIEETQYF
few	TRBV4-3	TRBJ2-1	CASSQDPATSNEQFF
.	TRBV2	.	CASRSSGRGYEQYF
.	TRBV9	.	CASSAGQGLGEQYF
.	TRBV6-6	TRBJ2-3	CASSYGLEGADTQYF
.	TRBV20-1	TRBJ2-3	CSAIWRVGTDTQYF
.	TRBV27	TRBJ1-1	CASSLSIGGTEAFF
.	TRBV5-1	TRBJ2-1	CASSSPPYNEQFF